This T cell receptor (beta chain) stems from a study of radiation and T cells in renal cell carcinoma. Across the whole study: Nephrectomy followed 15 Gy stereotactic body radiation by 4 weeks.

The time point denotes: baseline pretreatment blood. Treatment of the sample: 15 Gy SBRT to primary tumor, nephrectomy 4 weeks later. Blood was sampled at baseline, 2 weeks and 4 weeks after SBRT. Some clones are missing from TCRdb's copy, which holds only in-frame ones; the method was immunoSEQ multiplex PCR. There are some 150,000 clones in the sample; approximately 87% occur only once, and roughly 23% lies in the top ten. The CDR3 length is 12 residues. Between the trimmed V and J ends, which lost 5 bases and 1 base, there was a span of 5 bases. From germline, CDR1 is MNHEY and CDR2 SVGAGI. Sequencing used blood, obtained from a patient whose treatment included radiotherapy and nephrectomy. The TCR originated in a woman aged 45-59 years with renal cell carcinoma. J is TRBJ1-1 and V is TRBV6-5; D uncertain. CDR3 residues: CASSPKNTEAFF. CDR3 sequence (DNA): TGTGCCAGCAGTCCTAAGAACACTGAAGCTTTCTTT.